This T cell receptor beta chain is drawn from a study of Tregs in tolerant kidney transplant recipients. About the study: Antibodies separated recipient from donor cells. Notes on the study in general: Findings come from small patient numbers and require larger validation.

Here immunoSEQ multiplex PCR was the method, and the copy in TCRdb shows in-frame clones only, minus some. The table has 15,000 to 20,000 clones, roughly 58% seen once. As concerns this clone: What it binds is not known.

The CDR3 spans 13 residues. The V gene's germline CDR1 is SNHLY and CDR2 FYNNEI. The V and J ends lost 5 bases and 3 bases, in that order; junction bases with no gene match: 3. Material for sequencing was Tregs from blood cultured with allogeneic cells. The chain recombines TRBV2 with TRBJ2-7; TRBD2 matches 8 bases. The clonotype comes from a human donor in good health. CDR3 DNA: TGTGCCAGCAGTCGCGGGAGGCTCTACGAGCAGTACTTC. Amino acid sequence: CASSRGRLYEQYF.